The 23 T cell receptor beta chains given below trace back to one sample, sequenced in a study of blood T cell repertoires in COVID-19. Generated by immunoSEQ multiplex PCR, the TCRdb table keeps only in-frame clones and is missing some. Of 250,000 to 300,000 clones listed, roughly 86% are singletons. The specimen sequenced was peripheral blood. The receptors come from a young woman with COVID-19, enrolled during active disease.

The CDR3 here is CASSPPRGEKLFF. The DNA for the CDR3 is TGTGCCAGCAGCCCTCCCCGGGGGGAAAAACTGTTTTTT. V and J are TRBV28 and TRBJ1-4; TRBD1 might be the D (5 bases). This CDR3 region has 13 residues. Germline V CDR1 and CDR2: MDHEN, SYDVKM. Deletions cut 6 bases from V and 8 bases from J, with 13 bases between.

The V and J genes are TRBV6-5 and TRBJ1-2, with 9 nucleotides matching TRBD1. Germline values: CDR1 MNHEY, CDR2 SVGAGI. The CDR3 runs 14 residues. The V gene end was trimmed by 5 bases and the J gene end by 4 bases; junction bases not matched to a gene: 5. The CDR3: CASSPGTGPYGYTF. CDR3 DNA: TGTGCCAGCAGTCCCGGGACAGGGCCCTATGGCTACACCTTC.

This chain uses TRBV19 with TRBJ2-2; no definite D call. This CDR3 has 15 residues. The germline V gene encodes CDR1 LNHDA and CDR2 SQIVND (reference sequence). V was trimmed by 3 bases and J by 5 bases, leaving 13 bases between them. The CDR3 protein is CASSIHSRWTGELFF. CDR3 DNA sequence: TGTGCCAGTAGTATCCATTCGAGGTGGACCGGGGAGCTGTTTTTT.

V and J are TRBV5-5 and TRBJ2-1, with TRBD1 matching over 12 bases. The CDR3 is made up of 15 amino acids. Germline loops: CDR1 SGHKS, CDR2 YYEKEE (reference sequence). After removal of 3 bases from V and 7 bases from J, the junction contained 5 bases not matched to a gene. The CDR3 protein is CASSSRDRGLNEQFF. The CDR3 DNA sequence: TGTGCCAGCAGCTCCCGGGACAGGGGGCTGAATGAGCAGTTCTTC.

The J gene is TRBJ2-1, the V gene TRBV24-1; D gene unclear. Trimming shortened V by 2 bases and J by 3 bases, and 4 bases separated the two germline ends. CDR1 is KGHDR and CDR2 is SFDVKD in the germline V gene. The CDR3 contains 13 residues. The CDR3, as DNA: TGTGCCACCAGTGATTATAACTACAATGAGCAGTTCTTC. Translation gives CATSDYNYNEQFF.

This chain links TRBV3-1 (or the pseudogene TRBV3-2) with TRBJ1-2; 9 bases fit TRBD1. CDR1 LGHDT and CDR2 YNNKEL come from the germline V gene (reference sequence). The CDR3 consists of 14 residues. V lost 6 bases to trimming and J lost 3 bases; unmatched junction nucleotides: 5. The CDR3 DNA follows: TGTGCCAGCAGGTCTACAGGGGGCGACTATGGCTACACCTTC. Translation: CASRSTGGDYGYTF.

The chain joins TRBV27 to TRBJ1-5, with D perhaps matching TRBD1 (6 bases). CDR1 is MNHEY, CDR2 SMNVEV, per germline (reference sequence). CDR3 length: 15 residues. Trimming removed 5 bases from V and 2 bases from J, with 13 bases in between. CDR3 protein: CASSPGVSGNQPQHF. For the CDR3, the DNA is TGTGCCAGCAGTCCAGGGGTGAGTGGCAATCAGCCCCAGCATTTT.

This clone was picked up a small number of times. V gene TRBV11-3 combines with J gene TRBJ2-1; TRBD1 matches 7 bases. The length of the CDR3 is 13 residues. With V trimmed by 1 base and J by 6 bases, 0 bases remained unmatched. Germline CDR1 SGHNT, CDR2 YENEEA. This CDR3 is CASSLGQGNEQFF. CDR3 nucleotides: TGTGCCAGCAGCTTAGGACAGGGCAATGAGCAGTTCTTC. Drawing the rest from reference TRBV11-3 and TRBJ2-1, the complete variable domain is EAGVVQSPRYKIIEKKQPVAFWCNPISGHNTLYWYLQNLGQGPELLIRYENEEAVDDSQLPKDRFSAERLKGVDSTLKIQPAELGDSAVYLCASSLGQGNEQFFGPGTRLTVL.

The CDR3 reads CASSSGLAGKLVDTQYF. The CDR3 DNA reads as TGCGCCAGCAGCTCAGGACTAGCGGGAAAATTAGTAGATACGCAGTATTTT. V gene TRBV5-1 combines with J gene TRBJ2-3; TRBD2 matches at 12 bases. The junction had 10 bases not matched to a gene; V was cut back by 3 bases and J by 5 bases. This CDR3 is 17 amino acids long. CDR1 is SGHRS and CDR2 is YFSETQ in the germline V gene. The full variable domain, its missing parts supplied by reference TRBV5-1 and TRBJ2-3, is KAGVTQTPRYLIKTRGQQVTLSCSPISGHRSVSWYQQTPGQGLQFLFEYFSETQRNKGNFPGRFSGRQFSNSRSEMNVSTLELGDSALYLCASSSGLAGKLVDTQYFGPGTRLTVL.

The chain carries TRBV7-9 and TRBJ2-2, with D hard to call. The CDR3 is 14 residues long. Trimming removed 2 bases at V and 0 bases at J, with 4 bases between. Germline lookup yields CDR1 SEHNR and CDR2 FQNEAQ (reference sequence). The CDR3 loop reads CASSLNSNTGELFF. Written as DNA, the CDR3 is TGTGCCAGCAGCTTAAACTCGAACACCGGGGAGCTGTTTTTT.

This clone was observed once. V and J are TRBV18 and TRBJ2-5; 7 bases fit TRBD2. Germline V gene data show CDR1 as KGHSH and CDR2 as LQKENI. The V and J ends lost 2 bases and 5 bases, in that order; junction bases with no gene match: 2. This CDR3 spans 13 amino acids. CDR3 loop: CASSPWEGETQYF. In nucleotides, the CDR3 is TGTGCCAGCTCACCATGGGAGGGGGAGACCCAGTACTTC.

This chain connects TRBV19 to TRBJ1-1; D call uncertain. V was clipped by 6 bases and J by 5 bases, with 7 bases between them. CDR1 and CDR2 (germline): LNHDA, SQIVND (reference sequence). This CDR3 region has 11 residues. This chain's CDR3 is CASRRWTEAFF. The CDR3 DNA follows: TGTGCCAGTAGGAGGTGGACTGAAGCTTTCTTT.

CDR3 protein: CASSSLATSGRWDTGELFF. The CDR3 nucleotides read TGTGCCAGCAGCTCCCTAGCTACGAGCGGGAGATGGGACACCGGGGAGCTGTTTTTT. This chain joins TRBV3-1 (or the pseudogene TRBV3-2) and TRBJ2-2; TRBD2 matches 8 bases. Trimming removed 5 bases from V and 3 bases from J; junction bases left unmatched: 17. CDR1 is LGHDT, CDR2 YNNKEL, per germline (reference sequence). There are 19 residues in the CDR3.

This clone was observed a handful of times. This rearrangement joins TRBV18 to TRBJ2-2, with TRBD1 identical over 10 bases. Germline CDR1 KGHSH, CDR2 LQKENI. The CDR3 is 15 residues long. Trimming at V came to 4 bases and at J to 3 bases, leaving 2 bases not matched to a gene. Here the CDR3 DNA reads TGTGCCAGCTCACGGGACAGGGGTGACACCGGGGAGCTGTTTTTT. It yields the protein CASSRDRGDTGELFF.

The chain's CDR3 is CASSQGTSASYEQYF. In nucleotides, the CDR3 is TGTGCCAGCAGCCAAGGGACTAGCGCGAGCTACGAGCAGTACTTC. This rearrangement joins TRBV3-1 (or the pseudogene TRBV3-2) to TRBJ2-7; 9 bases align to TRBD2. This CDR3 is built from 15 residues. The V and J ends lost 1 base and 3 bases, in that order; junction bases with no gene match: 4. Germline lookup yields CDR1 LGHDT and CDR2 YNNKEL (reference sequence).

The J gene is TRBJ1-1, the V gene TRBV11-2; D ambiguous. CDR3 size: 13 residues. CDR1 and CDR2 from the germline V gene are SGHAT and FQNNGV. V was clipped by 3 bases and J by 6 bases, with 11 bases between them. The CDR3 sequence: CASSFGSGAEAFF. The CDR3 DNA reads as TGTGCCAGCAGCTTTGGCAGCGGAGCTGAAGCTTTCTTT.

CDR3: CASSPPLRGRAGELFF. The CDR3 coding sequence is TGTGCCAGCAGCCCCCCCCTTCGCGGGAGGGCCGGGGAGCTGTTTTTT. The chain employs TRBV9 and TRBJ2-2; 9 nucleotides line up with TRBD2. The V and J ends lost 4 bases and 6 bases, in that order; junction bases with no gene match: 10. The CDR3 is 16 residues long. Germline V lookup: CDR1 SGDLS, CDR2 YYNGEE.

Concerning this clone: One end of the junction varies from germline; a read error may be responsible. This chain links TRBV27 with TRBJ1-1; D remains unclear. Germline assignment: CDR1 MNHEY and CDR2 SMNVEV (reference sequence). There are 12 residues in the CDR3. In nucleotides, the CDR3 is TGTGCCAGCAGTTTATCGAACTCTGAAGCTTTCTTT. It yields the protein CASSLSNSEAFF.

The CDR3 sequence: CASSSIDDWTGELFF. The CDR3 nucleotides are TGTGCCAGCAGCTCGATAGATGACTGGACCGGGGAGCTGTTTTTT. The chain uses TRBV7-9 and TRBJ2-2; no definite D call. The ends were cut back, 4 bases at V and 5 bases at J, with 14 bases in the middle. The germline CDR1 and CDR2 sequences are SEHNR and FQNEAQ (reference sequence). CDR3 length: 15 residues.

The gene calls are TRBV5-1 and TRBJ2-5, with a possible D match to TRBD2 (6 bases). V lost 0 bases and J 5 bases, leaving 11 bases between the germline ends. Looked up from germline, CDR1 is SGHRS and CDR2 is YFSETQ. This CDR3 comprises 14 residues. CDR3 sequence reads: CASSLGAGRETQYF. In nucleotides, the CDR3 is TGCGCCAGCAGCTTGGGCGCAGGGAGGGAGACCCAGTACTTC.

The genes are TRBV5-1 and TRBJ1-6; D is unresolved. Trimming removed 0 bases from V and 10 bases from J, with 11 bases in between. Germline-derived CDR1 and CDR2 are SGHRS and YFSETQ. This CDR3 has 14 residues. CDR3 in amino acids: CASSLGVARSPLHF. As DNA, the CDR3 is TGCGCCAGCAGCTTGGGGGTAGCTCGATCACCCCTCCACTTT.

This chain connects TRBV5-1 to TRBJ1-1; D is perhaps TRBD1 (5 bases). From germline, CDR1 is SGHRS and CDR2 YFSETQ. The length of the CDR3 is 13 residues. V lost 3 bases and J lost 5, with 11 bases in between. In nucleotides, the CDR3 is TGCGCCAGCAGCTACTCCGGGGGGACTGAAGCTTTCTTT. Amino acid sequence: CASSYSGGTEAFF.

This chain connects TRBV10-1 to TRBJ2-1; 8 bases agree with TRBD1. With 8 bases clipped from V and 7 bases from J, the junction kept 4 bases outside the gene matches. CDR3 length equals 12 residues. Germline loops: CDR1 WNHNN, CDR2 SYGVQD (reference sequence). The CDR3 coding sequence is TGCGCCAGCGGACACAGGGGGAATGAGCAGTTCTTC. Amino acid sequence: CASGHRGNEQFF.